These 28 T cell receptor beta chains were sequenced from one sample in a study of blood T cells in healthy people across ages. Through a sample-barcoded 5' primer and a J-beta primer mix, a second PCR was run for roughly 6 to 11 cycles. TCRdb recomputed calls from the 5' RACE reads with MiXCR, one row per CDR3 protein. The table has hundreds of thousands of distinct CDR3 sequences, over 45% seen once. Specimen: blood. All receptors come from a man aged 25-45 years in good health.

The J gene is TRBJ2-5, the V gene TRBV12-3 or TRBV12-4, with D uncertain. CDR3 length equals 18 residues. V lost 2 bases and J lost 5, with 24 bases in between. Here the CDR3 DNA reads TGTGCCAGCAGTTTATTGAAAAGGTCGGATAGTACCGGGGAGACCCAGTACTTC. Encoded protein: CASSLLKRSDSTGETQYF.

This clonotype was counted a few times. The chain is built from TRBV10-1 and TRBJ1-1; D gene unclear. V lost 7 bases and J 1 base, leaving 10 bases between the germline ends. The CDR3 is 13 amino acids. Germline CDR1 and CDR2: WNHNN and SYGVQD (reference sequence). The CDR3 here is CASKPFSNTEAFF. Written as DNA, the CDR3 is TGCGCCAGCAAGCCGTTCTCGAACACTGAAGCTTTCTTT.

The chain links TRBV6-2 or TRBV6-3 to TRBJ2-4; D might be TRBD1 (7 bases). V was cut by 5 bases and J by 1 base, with 15 bases left in between. The CDR3 loop spans 16 amino acids. The germline CDR1 and CDR2 sequences are MNHEY and SVGEGT. CDR3 amino acids: CASSPRGELAKNIQYF. CDR3 in DNA: TGTGCCAGCAGTCCCAGGGGGGAGCTGGCCAAAAACATTCAGTACTTC.

The chain combines TRBV28 with TRBJ2-7, with 10 bases lining up with TRBD1. V dropped 11 bases and J dropped 5; count of bases not matched to a gene: 9. CDR3 length: 13 amino acids. Germline V gene lookup returns CDR1 MDHEN and CDR2 SYDVKM. In nucleotides, the CDR3 is TGTGCCTGTGCCGGGACAGGGGCCCACGAGCAGTACTTC. Amino acids: CACAGTGAHEQYF.

The CDR3: CSARKLAANEQFF. In DNA, the CDR3 is TGCAGTGCCCGGAAACTAGCCGCCAATGAGCAGTTCTTC. The gene calls are TRBV20-1 and TRBJ2-1, with a weak D call TRBD2 (6 bases). V lost 6 bases and J lost 6, with 15 bases in between. This CDR3 comprises 13 residues. Germline V gene data show CDR1 as DFQATT and CDR2 as SNEGSKA (reference sequence).

As regards this clonotype: The junction and the germline gene differ at one end; a read error may be behind it. CDR3 amino acids: CASSLGAGYNGQFF. In DNA form, the CDR3 reads TGTGCCAGCAGCTTAGGGGCTGGCTACAATGGGCAGTTCTTC. The V call is TRBV11-2, the J call TRBJ2-1; D gene uncertain. The germline gives CDR1 SGHAT, CDR2 FQNNGV. The CDR3 spans 14 residues.

The chain couples TRBV2 to TRBJ2-7, with 7 bases lining up with TRBD1. The J call may be mistaken, given a closer DNA end match to TRBJ2-5. Germline CDR1 reads SNHLY; CDR2 reads FYNNEI. The CDR3 covers 16 residues. The chain's CDR3 is CASSVARGGAWETQYF. In DNA form, the CDR3 reads TGTGCCAGCAGTGTCGCCAGAGGGGGCGCCTGGGAGACCCAGTACTTC.

This clonotype has only one observation. This chain connects TRBV7-2 to TRBJ1-4; perhaps TRBD1 as D (6 bases). V was clipped by 2 bases and J by 5 bases, with 12 bases between them. CDR1 and CDR2 (germline): SGHTA, FQGNSA. There are 15 residues in the CDR3. The CDR3 region is CASSLFGTLNEKLFF. CDR3 nucleotide sequence: TGTGCCAGCAGCTTATTCGGGACACTAAATGAAAAACTGTTTTTT.

Here the CDR3 reads CASSRTDTGVGRSFF. CDR3 in DNA: TGTGCCAGCAGCCGAACCGATACAGGGGTAGGACGGTCTTTCTTT. The chain combines TRBV6-2 or TRBV6-3 with TRBJ1-1, with 7 bases aligning to TRBD1. J lost 12 bases, V lost 6 bases, and 19 bases had no gene match. The CDR3 loop spans 15 amino acids. Germline V gene data show CDR1 as MNHEY and CDR2 as SVGEGT.

The genes are TRBV12-3 or TRBV12-4 and TRBJ1-1, with TRBD1 matching 8 bases. This CDR3 is built from 13 residues. The V and J ends lost 7 bases and 11 bases, in that order; junction bases with no gene match: 12. CDR3 region: CASTDYRGRRAFF. CDR3 nucleotide sequence: TGTGCCAGCACTGATTACAGGGGGAGAAGGGCTTTCTTT.

Only a few counts were recorded for this clonotype. This chain uses TRBV7-6 with TRBJ2-7, with D maybe TRBD1 (6 bases). V was shortened by 2 bases and J by 0 bases, with 8 bases between the two germline ends. The CDR3 is made up of 14 amino acids. Looked up from germline, CDR1 is SGHVS and CDR2 is FNYEAQ. The CDR3 is CASSLQGISYEQYF. The CDR3 nucleotides read TGTGCCAGCAGCTTACAGGGGATCTCCTACGAGCAGTACTTC.

This clonotype was picked up a small number of times. This chain connects TRBV6-1 to TRBJ2-6; the D gene is possibly TRBD1 (5 bases). V was trimmed by 1 base and J by 1 base, leaving 5 bases between them. In germline, CDR1 is MNHNS, CDR2 SASEGT. The CDR3 is 15 amino acids. CDR3 in DNA: TGTGCCAGCAGTGAAGGGACATCTGGGGCCAACGTCCTGACTTTC. Encoded protein: CASSEGTSGANVLTF.

The chain recombines TRBV7-2 with TRBJ2-1, with D possibly matching TRBD2 (7 bases). Deletions cut 4 bases from V and 6 bases from J, with 13 bases between. CDR1 and CDR2 from the germline V gene are SGHTA and FQGNSA. CDR3 length equals 14 residues. The CDR3 region is CASSSRGGPNEQFF. The DNA for the CDR3 is TGTGCCAGCAGCTCTAGGGGGGGTCCCAATGAGCAGTTCTTC.

The chain combines TRBV28 with TRBJ2-3; the D gene could be TRBD1 or TRBD2 (5 bases each). The CDR3 sequence is 14 residues long. Trimming took 8 bases from V and 2 from J, leaving 14 bases between them. Germline lookup yields CDR1 MDHEN and CDR2 SYDVKM. CDR3 sequence (DNA): TGTGCCAGCGGACCGGGACCAACCACAGATACGCAGTATTTT. Amino acids: CASGPGPTTDTQYF.

The V call is TRBV5-4, the J call TRBJ2-7; D gene unclear. The V and J ends lost 4 bases and 5 bases respectively, with 13 bases between them. Germline V CDR1 and CDR2: SGHNT, YYREEE (reference sequence). The CDR3 runs to 13 residues. The CDR3, as DNA: TGTGCCAGCAGCGTGGATCAACCGGACGAGCAGTACTTC. Its translation: CASSVDQPDEQYF.

This clonotype was seen once. The rearrangement links TRBV4-2 to TRBJ2-3, with 11 bases matching TRBD2. J was trimmed by 5 bases and V by 3 bases; bases with no gene match: 7. The CDR3 spans 16 residues. Per germline, CDR1 LGHNA and CDR2 YNFKEQ. The CDR3 loop is CASSQGPGLAEDTQYF. The CDR3 coding sequence is TGTGCCAGCAGCCAGGGTCCGGGACTAGCGGAAGATACGCAGTATTTT.

On this clonotype: At one end, the junction sequence differs from germline, possibly due to a read error. The rearrangement uses TRBV20-1 and TRBJ1-5; D not certain. Germline-derived CDR1 and CDR2 are DFQATT and SNEGSKA (reference sequence). The CDR3 runs 14 residues. The CDR3 sequence is CGAKTNPRNQPQHF. The CDR3 DNA sequence: TGCGGTGCCAAAACTAACCCCCGGAATCAGCCCCAGCATTTT.

V usage is TRBV20-1 and J usage is TRBJ1-4, with TRBD1 identical over 9 bases. V shed 0 bases and J 5 bases; nucleotides not matched to a gene: 10. Germline V lookup: CDR1 DFQATT, CDR2 SNEGSKA (reference sequence). The CDR3 runs 17 residues. Here the CDR3 reads CSARDYSMGQGNEKLFF. The DNA for the CDR3 is TGCAGTGCTAGAGATTATAGTATGGGACAGGGCAATGAAAAACTGTTTTTT.

This clonotype was seen at least ten times. The CDR3 sequence is CSARDWTSAKQFF. In nucleotides, the CDR3 is TGCAGTGCTAGGGATTGGACTAGCGCAAAACAGTTCTTC. The chain employs TRBV20-1 and TRBJ2-1; 9 nucleotides match TRBD2. The germline V gene has CDR1 DFQATT and CDR2 SNEGSKA (reference sequence). V was clipped by 3 bases and J by 13 bases; unmatched bases: 10. The CDR3 totals 13 residues.

This clonotype was observed a few times. The gene calls are TRBV7-2 and TRBJ2-7, with D possibly being TRBD1 (6 bases). Germline V lookup: CDR1 SGHTA, CDR2 FQGNSA. CDR3 length equals 14 residues. V lost 4 bases and J 2 bases, leaving 12 bases between the germline ends. The DNA for the CDR3 is TGTGCCAGCAGCTCAGGGACAATTCCCTACGAGCAGTACTTC. Residues: CASSSGTIPYEQYF.

The rearrangement uses TRBV28 and TRBJ2-7; perhaps TRBD1 as D (6 bases). The CDR3 spans 14 residues. V was cut by 6 bases and J by 2 bases, with 14 bases left in between. Per germline, CDR1 MDHEN and CDR2 SYDVKM. The DNA for the CDR3 is TGTGCCAGCAGCCCCCGGACAGTTCCCTACGAGCAGTACTTC. Translation: CASSPRTVPYEQYF.

The chain couples TRBV29-1 to TRBJ2-3; D tentatively fits TRBD1 or TRBD2 (6 bases each). The CDR3 spans 13 residues. Trimming left V 5 bases short and J 1 base short, with 10 bases between. CDR1 is SQVTM, CDR2 ANQGSEA, per germline. This CDR3 is CSVSRGGTDTQYF. The DNA of the CDR3 is TGCAGCGTTTCGAGGGGGGGCACAGATACGCAGTATTTT.

In its sample, this clonotype was seen a few times. The rearrangement joins TRBV28 to TRBJ2-5; 8 bases are shared with TRBD2. Germline loops: CDR1 MDHEN, CDR2 SYDVKM. V trimming: 5 bases; J trimming: 5 bases; junction bases outside the gene matches: 4. CDR3 length equals 13 residues. CDR3 nucleotides: TGTGCCAGCAGTAGCGGGAGCCGGGAGACCCAGTACTTC. Residues: CASSSGSRETQYF.

A word on this clonotype: At one end, the junction sequence differs from germline, possibly due to a read error. Here the CDR3 reads CASRKWDSQETQYF. CDR3 DNA sequence: TGTGCCAGCAGAAAGTGGGACAGCCAAGAGACCCAGTACTTT. The V call is TRBV11-2, the J call TRBJ2-5; 7 nucleotides align to TRBD1. The CDR3 runs to 14 residues. Germline V gene sequence: CDR1 SGHAT, CDR2 FQNNGV.

In its sample, this clonotype was seen many times. J is TRBJ2-7 and V is TRBV7-2; D perhaps matches TRBD2 (5 bases). Germline V gives CDR1 SGHTA, CDR2 FQGNSA. The V gene lost 5 bases and the J gene lost 2 bases, with 10 bases spanning the gap. CDR3 length: 13 residues. CDR3 sequence: CASSPNGAYEQYF. The CDR3 nucleotides read TGTGCCAGCAGCCCGAACGGGGCCTACGAGCAGTACTTC.

V gene TRBV14 combines with J gene TRBJ2-5; the D is unclear. V was cut by 4 bases and J by 0 bases, with 9 bases left in between. CDR3 length: 14 amino acids. Germline CDR1 is SGHDN and CDR2 is FVKESK. The CDR3 nucleotides read TGTGCCAGCAGCCCCTCCCGGTACCAAGAGACCCAGTACTTC. Its translation is CASSPSRYQETQYF.

This clonotype has a handful of counts. The rearrangement uses TRBV15 and TRBJ2-7; the D is unclear. CDR3 size: 15 residues. With 0 bases removed from V and 6 bases from J, the gap between germline ends came to 15 bases. Germline values: CDR1 LNHNV, CDR2 YYDKDF (reference sequence). CDR3 in DNA: TGTGCCACCAGCAGAGATAATATCGCGGATCTCGAGCAGTACTTC. Translating gives CATSRDNIADLEQYF.

V gene TRBV5-1 combines with J gene TRBJ2-3; D is perhaps TRBD1 (6 bases). The CDR3 runs 16 residues. Germline lookup yields CDR1 SGHRS and CDR2 YFSETQ. V was pared by 5 bases and J by 5 bases, with 21 bases between. The CDR3 nucleotides are TGCGCCAGCAGTTGGACAGCTTACAGGATCGGAGATACGCAGTATTTT. It yields the protein CASSWTAYRIGDTQYF. Supplemented by reference TRBV5-1 and TRBJ2-3, the full variable domain reads KAGVTQTPRYLIKTRGQQVTLSCSPISGHRSVSWYQQTPGQGLQFLFEYFSETQRNKGNFPGRFSGRQFSNSRSEMNVSTLELGDSALYLCASSWTAYRIGDTQYFGPGTRLTVL.